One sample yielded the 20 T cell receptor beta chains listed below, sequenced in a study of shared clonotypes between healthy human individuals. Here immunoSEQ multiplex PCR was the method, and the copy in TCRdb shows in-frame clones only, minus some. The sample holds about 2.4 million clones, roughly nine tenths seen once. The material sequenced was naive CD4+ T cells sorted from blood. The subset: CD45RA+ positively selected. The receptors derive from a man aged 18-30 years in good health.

CDR3 residues: CASGTANNYNEQFF. CDR3 DNA: TGTGCCAGTGGGACTGCCAACAATTACAATGAGCAGTTCTTC. The rearrangement uses TRBV19 and TRBJ2-1, with a weak D call TRBD2 (6 bases). The CDR3 covers 14 residues. With 8 bases removed from V and 4 bases from J, the gap between germline ends came to 15 bases. CDR1 and CDR2 from the germline V gene are LNHDA and SQIVND (reference sequence).

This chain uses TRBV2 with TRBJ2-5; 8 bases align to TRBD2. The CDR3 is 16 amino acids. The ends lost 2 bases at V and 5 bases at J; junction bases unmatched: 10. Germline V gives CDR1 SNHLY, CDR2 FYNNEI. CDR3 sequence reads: CASSELLAGGRETQYF. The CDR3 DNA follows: TGTGCCAGCAGTGAATTATTGGCGGGAGGTAGGGAGACCCAGTACTTC.

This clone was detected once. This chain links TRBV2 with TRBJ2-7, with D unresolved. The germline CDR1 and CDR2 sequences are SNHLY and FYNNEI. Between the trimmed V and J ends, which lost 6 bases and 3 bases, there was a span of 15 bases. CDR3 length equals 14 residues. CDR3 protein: CASSLQGPGYEQYF. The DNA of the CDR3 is TGTGCCAGCAGCCTACAAGGTCCGGGCTACGAGCAGTACTTC.

CDR3 sequence: CASSPRAGETYNEQFF. CDR3 DNA: TGTGCCAGCTCACCACGGGCGGGAGAGACCTACAATGAGCAGTTCTTC. The rearrangement joins TRBV18 to TRBJ2-1, with 7 bases fitting TRBD2. Trimming cost V 1 base and J 2 bases; bases outside gene matches: 5. Germline V gives CDR1 KGHSH, CDR2 LQKENI. The CDR3 extends over 16 amino acids.

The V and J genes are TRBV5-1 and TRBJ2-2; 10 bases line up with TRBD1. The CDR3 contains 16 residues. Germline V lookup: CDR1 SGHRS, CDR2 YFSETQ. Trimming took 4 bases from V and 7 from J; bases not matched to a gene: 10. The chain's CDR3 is CASSLQWTGGIGELFF. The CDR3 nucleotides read TGCGCCAGCAGCCTACAATGGACAGGGGGAATCGGGGAGCTGTTTTTT.

CDR3: CASTQNRQDYGYTF. As DNA, the CDR3 is TGTGCCAGCACCCAGAACCGGCAGGACTATGGCTACACCTTC. J is TRBJ1-2 and V is TRBV21-1; the table's D call TRBD1 went unverified against the DNA. TRBV21-1 is a documented pseudogene. CDR3 size: 14 residues.

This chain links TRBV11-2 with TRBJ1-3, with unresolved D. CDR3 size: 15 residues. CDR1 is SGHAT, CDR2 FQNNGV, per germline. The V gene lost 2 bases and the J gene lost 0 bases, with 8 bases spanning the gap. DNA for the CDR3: TGTGCCAGCAGCTTACGGGGAAACTCTGGAAACACCATATATTTT. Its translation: CASSLRGNSGNTIYF.

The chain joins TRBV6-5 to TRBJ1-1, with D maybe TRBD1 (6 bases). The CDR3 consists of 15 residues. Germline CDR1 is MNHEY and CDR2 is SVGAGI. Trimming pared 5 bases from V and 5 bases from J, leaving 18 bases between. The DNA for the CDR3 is TGTGCCAGCAGTCTACGACCTTTCCAGGGGACTGAAGCTTTCTTT. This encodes CASSLRPFQGTEAFF.

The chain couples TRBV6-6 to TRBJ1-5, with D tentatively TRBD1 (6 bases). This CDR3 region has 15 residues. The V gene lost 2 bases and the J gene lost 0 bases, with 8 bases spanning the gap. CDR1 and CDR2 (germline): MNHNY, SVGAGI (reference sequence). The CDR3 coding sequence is TGTGCCAGCAGTTACCGACAGGCTAGCAATCAGCCCCAGCATTTT. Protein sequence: CASSYRQASNQPQHF.

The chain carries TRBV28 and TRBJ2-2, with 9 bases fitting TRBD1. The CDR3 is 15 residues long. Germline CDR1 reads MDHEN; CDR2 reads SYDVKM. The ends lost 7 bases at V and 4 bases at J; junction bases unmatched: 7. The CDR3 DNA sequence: TGTGCCAGCAACAACAGGGGGCTGGGCACCGGGGAGCTGTTTTTT. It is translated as CASNNRGLGTGELFF.

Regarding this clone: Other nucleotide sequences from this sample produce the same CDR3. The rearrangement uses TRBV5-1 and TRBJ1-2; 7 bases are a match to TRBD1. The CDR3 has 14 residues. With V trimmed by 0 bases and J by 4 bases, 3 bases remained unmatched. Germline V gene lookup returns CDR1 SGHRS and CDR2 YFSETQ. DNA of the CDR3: TGCGCCAGCAGCTTGGACAGGGGAACCTATGGCTACACCTTC. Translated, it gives CASSLDRGTYGYTF.

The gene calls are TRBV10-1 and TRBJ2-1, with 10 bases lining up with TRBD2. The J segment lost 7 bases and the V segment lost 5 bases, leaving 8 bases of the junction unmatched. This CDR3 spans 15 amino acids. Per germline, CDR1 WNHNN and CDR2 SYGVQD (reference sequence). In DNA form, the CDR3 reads TGCGCCAGCAGTCCGAGCGGGAGGGCCTTGAATGAGCAGTTCTTC. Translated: CASSPSGRALNEQFF.

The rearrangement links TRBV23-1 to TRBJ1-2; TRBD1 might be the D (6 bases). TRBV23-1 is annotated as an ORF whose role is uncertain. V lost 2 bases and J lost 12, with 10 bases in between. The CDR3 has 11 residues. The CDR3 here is CASSQSGGDTF. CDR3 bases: TGCGCCAGCAGTCAAAGTGGGGGCGACACCTTC.

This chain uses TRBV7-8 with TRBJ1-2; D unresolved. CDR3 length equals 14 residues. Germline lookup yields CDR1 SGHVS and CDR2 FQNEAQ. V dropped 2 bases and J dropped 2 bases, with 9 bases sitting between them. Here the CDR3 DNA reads TGTGCCAGCAGCTTATATCTGGGGAACTATGGCTACACCTTC. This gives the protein CASSLYLGNYGYTF.

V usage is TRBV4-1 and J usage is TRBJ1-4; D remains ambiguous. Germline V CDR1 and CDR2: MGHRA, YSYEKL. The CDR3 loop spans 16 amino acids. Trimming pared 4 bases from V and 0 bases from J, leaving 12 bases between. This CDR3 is CASSPVRSPTNEKLFF. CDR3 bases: TGCGCCAGCAGCCCCGTTAGGAGCCCAACTAATGAAAAACTGTTTTTT.

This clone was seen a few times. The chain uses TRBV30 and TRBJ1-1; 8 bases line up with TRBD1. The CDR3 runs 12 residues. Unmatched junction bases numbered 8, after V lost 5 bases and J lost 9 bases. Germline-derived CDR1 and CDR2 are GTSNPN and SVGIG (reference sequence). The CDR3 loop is CAWADRGLKAFF. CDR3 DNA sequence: TGTGCCTGGGCCGACAGGGGATTAAAAGCTTTCTTT.

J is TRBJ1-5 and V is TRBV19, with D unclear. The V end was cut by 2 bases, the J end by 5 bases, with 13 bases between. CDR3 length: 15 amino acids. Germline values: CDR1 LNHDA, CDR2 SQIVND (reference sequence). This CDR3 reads CASSIWTDGHQPQHF. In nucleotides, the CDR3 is TGTGCCAGTAGTATATGGACCGACGGGCATCAGCCCCAGCATTTT.

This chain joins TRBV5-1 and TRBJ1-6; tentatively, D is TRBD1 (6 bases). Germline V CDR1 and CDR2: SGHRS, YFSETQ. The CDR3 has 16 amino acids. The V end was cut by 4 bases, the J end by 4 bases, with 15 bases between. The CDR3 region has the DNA TGCGCCAGCAGCCCTTGGACAGATCCTTATAATTCACCCCTCCACTTT. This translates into CASSPWTDPYNSPLHF.

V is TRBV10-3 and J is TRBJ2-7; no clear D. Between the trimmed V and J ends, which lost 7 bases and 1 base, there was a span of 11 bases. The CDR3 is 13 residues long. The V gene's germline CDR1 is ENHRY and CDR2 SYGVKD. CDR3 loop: CAITDDPSYEQYF. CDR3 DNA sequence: TGTGCCATCACTGATGACCCGTCCTACGAGCAGTACTTC.

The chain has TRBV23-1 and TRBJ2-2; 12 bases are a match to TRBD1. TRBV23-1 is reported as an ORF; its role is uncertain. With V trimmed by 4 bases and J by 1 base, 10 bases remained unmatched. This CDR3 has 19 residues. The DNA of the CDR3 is TGCGCCAGCAGTCCGCTTCCCGGGACAGGGGGCTTGAACACCGGGGAGCTGTTTTTT. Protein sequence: CASSPLPGTGGLNTGELFF.